The 18 T cell receptor beta chains below come from one sample, sequenced in a study of blood T cell repertoires in COVID-19. The method was immunoSEQ multiplex PCR; TCRdb's version includes in-frame clones alone and lacks a portion of them. The table records 150,000 or so clones, about 85% of them present only once. The material sequenced was PBMCs or T cells enriched from blood (not recorded which). The receptors derive from a woman aged 40 to 50 with acute COVID-19.

The V call is TRBV7-8, the J call TRBJ2-3; 11 bases line up with TRBD2. This CDR3 contains 15 residues. Germline CDR1 and CDR2: SGHVS and FQNEAQ. The V and J ends lost 8 bases and 5 bases, in that order; junction bases with no gene match: 9. CDR3 DNA sequence: TGTGCCAGCGGGACTAGCGGAAGGTGGGGAGATACGCAGTATTTT. Translation gives CASGTSGRWGDTQYF.

The rearrangement uses TRBV5-4 and TRBJ2-2; D is possibly TRBD2 (6 bases). The CDR3 extends over 15 amino acids. CDR1 is SGHNT and CDR2 is YYREEE in the germline V gene (reference sequence). Between the trimmed V and J ends, which lost 3 bases and 6 bases, there was a span of 15 bases. The CDR3 region is CASSSGTLGAGELFF. CDR3 nucleotides: TGTGCCAGCAGCTCTGGGACTTTGGGTGCCGGGGAGCTGTTTTTT.

The chain uses TRBV6-1 and TRBJ1-1, with D possibly being TRBD1 (6 bases). The V end lost 4 bases, the J end lost 0 bases, and 18 bases lay between the germline ends. CDR1 and CDR2 from the germline V gene are MNHNS and SASEGT. This CDR3 spans 17 amino acids. CDR3 in DNA: TGTGCCAGCAGTGTGCCTCCCCCGGGACATATGAACACTGAAGCTTTCTTT. Encoded protein: CASSVPPPGHMNTEAFF.

This clone was counted between two and nine times. The CDR3 spells CASSARRGHNEQFF. The CDR3, as DNA: TGTGCCAGCAGCGCCCGGAGGGGGCACAATGAGCAGTTCTTC. The rearrangement joins TRBV7-9 to TRBJ2-1; D perhaps matches TRBD1 (7 bases). The CDR3 totals 14 residues. Per germline, CDR1 SEHNR and CDR2 FQNEAQ (reference sequence). V was cut by 5 bases and J by 5 bases, with 13 bases left in between.

V gene TRBV7-9 combines with J gene TRBJ2-1; 10 nucleotides line up with TRBD2. This CDR3 contains 15 residues. Per germline, CDR1 SEHNR and CDR2 FQNEAQ (reference sequence). Unmatched junction bases numbered 8, after V lost 5 bases and J lost 7 bases. Here the CDR3 reads CASSAGLANSNEQFF. The CDR3 coding sequence is TGTGCCAGCAGCGCGGGACTAGCGAACTCTAATGAGCAGTTCTTC.

The chain uses TRBV7-3 and TRBJ2-1; TRBD2 matches 10 bases. There are 15 residues in the CDR3. V lost 2 bases to trimming and J lost 6 bases; unmatched junction nucleotides: 4. Germline-derived CDR1 and CDR2 are SGHTA and FQGTGA. The CDR3 loop reads CASSLSGLAFNEQFF. CDR3 nucleotide sequence: TGTGCCAGCAGCTTATCGGGACTAGCGTTCAATGAGCAGTTCTTC.

J is TRBJ2-2 and V is TRBV27; D remains ambiguous. V shed 10 bases and J shed 6 bases, with 21 bases lying between them. This CDR3 has 15 amino acids. Germline CDR1 reads MNHEY; CDR2 reads SMNVEV (reference sequence). CDR3 in DNA: TGTGCCACCTCCGACCCGGGTTTAGATGCCGGGGAGCTGTTTTTT. Its translation: CATSDPGLDAGELFF.

The CDR3: CASSLAWESSYNEQFF. DNA of the CDR3: TGTGCCAGCAGCTTGGCTTGGGAGAGCTCCTACAATGAGCAGTTCTTC. V and J are TRBV7-9 and TRBJ2-1; D might be TRBD2 (5 bases). The CDR3 runs to 16 residues. Trimming removed 3 bases from V and 0 bases from J, with 12 bases in between. Per the germline V gene, CDR1 is SEHNR and CDR2 is FQNEAQ (reference sequence).

This chain joins TRBV5-3 and TRBJ2-7, with 10 bases matching TRBD2. TRBV5-3 is treated as an ORF (open reading frame) with a function not yet certain. With 4 bases clipped from V and 0 bases from J, the junction kept 13 bases outside the gene matches. This CDR3 spans 18 amino acids. CDR3 region: CARSVPQREGLYSYEQYF. The DNA for the CDR3 is TGTGCCAGAAGCGTTCCTCAGCGGGAGGGCCTTTACTCCTACGAGCAGTACTTC.

The chain's CDR3 is CAWSPIRGSYGYTF. In DNA form, the CDR3 reads TGTGCCTGGAGTCCCATCAGGGGCTCCTATGGCTACACCTTC. The V gene is TRBV30, the J gene TRBJ1-2; TRBD1 is a possible D gene (6 bases). V was pared by 2 bases and J by 4 bases, with 14 bases between. From germline, CDR1 is GTSNPN and CDR2 SVGIG (reference sequence). The CDR3 length is 14 residues.

This chain joins TRBV7-3 and TRBJ1-6; a possible D gene is TRBD1 (5 bases). This CDR3 contains 16 residues. Germline V lookup: CDR1 SGHTA, CDR2 FQGTGA. Trimming took off 1 base at V and 6 bases at J, with 13 bases between the two ends. CDR3 nucleotides: TGTGCCAGCAGCTTAATGGATCGGGGGATTAATTCACCCCTCCACTTT. Amino acids: CASSLMDRGINSPLHF.

The V gene is TRBV12-3 or TRBV12-4, the J gene TRBJ1-2; possible D gene TRBD1, 5 bases. V lost 2 bases and J lost 5, with 9 bases in between. The CDR3 spans 13 residues. CDR3 in amino acids: CASSLIGGYGYTF. CDR3 coding DNA: TGTGCCAGCAGTTTAATCGGGGGTTATGGCTACACCTTC.

This clone showed up just a few times. The chain is built from TRBV5-1 and TRBJ1-2; D unclear. Trimming pared 2 bases from V and 5 bases from J, leaving 10 bases between. The CDR3 spans 13 residues. The germline V gene encodes CDR1 SGHRS and CDR2 YFSETQ. The CDR3, as DNA: TGCGCCAGCAGCTTACAGAGGGCGTATGGCTACACCTTC. Protein product: CASSLQRAYGYTF. The full variable domain, its missing parts supplied by reference TRBV5-1 and TRBJ1-2, is KAGVTQTPRYLIKTRGQQVTLSCSPISGHRSVSWYQQTPGQGLQFLFEYFSETQRNKGNFPGRFSGRQFSNSRSEMNVSTLELGDSALYLCASSLQRAYGYTFGSGTRLTVV.

DNA of the CDR3: TGTGCCTGGGGCCGGGGGTTGGACACTGAAGCTTTCTTT. Protein product: CAWGRGLDTEAFF. The rearrangement links TRBV30 to TRBJ1-1, with D perhaps TRBD1 (5 bases). The CDR3 totals 13 residues. Between the trimmed V and J ends, which lost 5 bases and 3 bases, there was a span of 13 bases. Germline CDR1 reads GTSNPN; CDR2 reads SVGIG (reference sequence).

This sequence joins TRBV9 and TRBJ2-2, with 7 bases that match TRBD1. This CDR3 is 15 amino acids long. Germline CDR1 SGDLS, CDR2 YYNGEE. The trim removed 3 bases at V and 4 bases at J, leaving 6 bases unmatched. The CDR3 loop is CASSGRTGSTGELFF. In DNA, the CDR3 is TGTGCCAGCAGCGGGCGGACAGGATCCACCGGGGAGCTGTTTTTT.

The J gene is TRBJ2-1, the V gene TRBV7-9, with 11 bases fitting TRBD1. The length of the CDR3 is 15 residues. V gave up 5 bases and J gave up 8 bases; unmatched junction bases: 8. Germline CDR1 and CDR2: SEHNR and FQNEAQ (reference sequence). CDR3 DNA: TGTGCCAGCAGCGGACAGGGGGCGCGAGTCGATGAGCAGTTCTTC. Amino acids: CASSGQGARVDEQFF.

In its sample, this clone was seen many times. The chain links TRBV11-2 to TRBJ2-7, with a tentative D call TRBD2 (5 bases). V was pared by 4 bases and J by 11 bases, with 12 bases between. The CDR3 has 11 residues. The germline gives CDR1 SGHAT, CDR2 FQNNGV. The CDR3 coding sequence is TGTGCCAGCAGCTCAGGACCAGCGGAGTACTTC. As protein: CASSSGPAEYF. Filled out from reference TRBV11-2 and TRBJ2-7, the complete variable domain reads EAGVAQSPRYKIIEKRQSVAFWCNPISGHATLYWYQQILGQGPKLLIQFQNNGVVDDSQLPKDRFSAERLKGVDSTLKIQPAKLEDSAVYLCASSSGPAEYFGPGTRLTVT.

The chain recombines TRBV5-1 with TRBJ1-1; D is perhaps TRBD1 (5 bases). The CDR3 loop spans 17 amino acids. Germline CDR1 reads SGHRS; CDR2 reads YFSETQ. Trimming shortened V by 2 bases and J by 0 bases, and 17 bases separated the two germline ends. CDR3: CASSFQKGHNMNTEAFF. The DNA of the CDR3 is TGCGCCAGCAGCTTTCAGAAAGGACACAACATGAACACTGAAGCTTTCTTT.